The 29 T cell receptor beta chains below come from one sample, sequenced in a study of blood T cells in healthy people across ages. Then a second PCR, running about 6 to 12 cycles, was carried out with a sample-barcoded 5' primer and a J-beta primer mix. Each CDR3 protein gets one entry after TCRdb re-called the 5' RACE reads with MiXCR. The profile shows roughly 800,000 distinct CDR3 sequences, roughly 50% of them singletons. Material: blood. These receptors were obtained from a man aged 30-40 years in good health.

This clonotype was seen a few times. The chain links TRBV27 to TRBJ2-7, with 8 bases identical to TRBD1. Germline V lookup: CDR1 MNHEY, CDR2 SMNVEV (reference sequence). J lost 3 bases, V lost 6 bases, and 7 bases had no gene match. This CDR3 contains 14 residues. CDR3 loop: CASRGTGGFYEQYF. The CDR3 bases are TGTGCCAGCAGAGGGACAGGTGGGTTCTACGAGCAGTACTTC.

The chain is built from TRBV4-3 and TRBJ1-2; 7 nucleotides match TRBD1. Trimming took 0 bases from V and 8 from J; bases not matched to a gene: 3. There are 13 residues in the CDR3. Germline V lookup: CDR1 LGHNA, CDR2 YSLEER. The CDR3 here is CASSQDRGGGYTF. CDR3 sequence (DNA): TGCGCCAGCAGCCAAGACCGAGGGGGCGGCTACACCTTC.

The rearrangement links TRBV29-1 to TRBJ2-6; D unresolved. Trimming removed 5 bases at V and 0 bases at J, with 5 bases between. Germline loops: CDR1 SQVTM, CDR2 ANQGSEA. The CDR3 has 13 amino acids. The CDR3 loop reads CSVCVSGANVLTF. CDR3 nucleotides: TGCAGCGTTTGCGTCTCTGGGGCCAACGTCCTGACTTTC.

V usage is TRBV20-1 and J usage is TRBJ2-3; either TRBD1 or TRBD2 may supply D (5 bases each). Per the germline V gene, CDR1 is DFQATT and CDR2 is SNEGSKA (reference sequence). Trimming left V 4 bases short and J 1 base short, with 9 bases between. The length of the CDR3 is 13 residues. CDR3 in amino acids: CSANRGRTDTQYF. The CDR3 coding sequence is TGCAGTGCTAACCGGGGCCGCACAGATACGCAGTATTTT.

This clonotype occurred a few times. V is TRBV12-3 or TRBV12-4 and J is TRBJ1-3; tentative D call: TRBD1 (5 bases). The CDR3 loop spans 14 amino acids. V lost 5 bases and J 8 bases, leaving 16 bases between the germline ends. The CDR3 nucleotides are TGTGCCAGCAGTCTAAGGGGAGTTTGGGACACCATATATTTT. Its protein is CASSLRGVWDTIYF.

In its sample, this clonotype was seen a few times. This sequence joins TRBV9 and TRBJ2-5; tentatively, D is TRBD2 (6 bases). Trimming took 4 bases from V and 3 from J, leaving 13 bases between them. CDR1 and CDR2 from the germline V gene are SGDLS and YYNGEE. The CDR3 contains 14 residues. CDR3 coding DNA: TGTGCCAGCAGCCCATTTGGGGGGAAAGAGACCCAGTACTTC. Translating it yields CASSPFGGKETQYF.

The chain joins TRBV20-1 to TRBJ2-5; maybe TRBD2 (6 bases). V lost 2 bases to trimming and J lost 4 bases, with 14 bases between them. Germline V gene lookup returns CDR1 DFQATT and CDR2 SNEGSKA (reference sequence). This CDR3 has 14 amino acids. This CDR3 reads CSARTTGVRETQYF. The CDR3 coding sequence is TGCAGTGCTAGAACCACGGGGGTGCGAGAGACCCAGTACTTC.

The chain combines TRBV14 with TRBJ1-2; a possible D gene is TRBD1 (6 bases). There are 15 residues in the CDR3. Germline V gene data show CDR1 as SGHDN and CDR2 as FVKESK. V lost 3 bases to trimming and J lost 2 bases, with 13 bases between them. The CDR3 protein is CASSHQTGVNYGYTF. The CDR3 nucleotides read TGTGCCAGCAGCCATCAGACAGGAGTAAACTATGGCTACACCTTC.

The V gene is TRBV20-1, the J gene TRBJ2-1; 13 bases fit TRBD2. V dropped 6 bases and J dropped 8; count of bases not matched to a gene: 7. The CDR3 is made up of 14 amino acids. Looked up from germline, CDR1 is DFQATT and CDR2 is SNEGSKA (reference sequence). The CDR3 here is CSAGGTSGVYEQFF. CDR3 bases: TGCAGTGCCGGAGGGACTAGCGGGGTCTATGAGCAGTTCTTC.

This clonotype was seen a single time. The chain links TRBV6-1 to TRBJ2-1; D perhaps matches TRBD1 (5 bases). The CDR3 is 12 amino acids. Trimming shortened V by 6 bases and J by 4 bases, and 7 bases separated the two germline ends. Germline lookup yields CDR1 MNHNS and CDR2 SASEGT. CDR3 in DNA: TGTGCCAGCAGGTGGACATACAATGAGCAGTTCTTC. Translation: CASRWTYNEQFF.

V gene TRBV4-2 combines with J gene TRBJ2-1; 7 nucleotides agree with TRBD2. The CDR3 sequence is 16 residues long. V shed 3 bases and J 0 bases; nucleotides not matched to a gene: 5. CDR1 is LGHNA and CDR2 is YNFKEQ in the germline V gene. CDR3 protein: CASSQGGGSSYNEQFF. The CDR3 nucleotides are TGTGCCAGCAGCCAGGGCGGGGGAAGCTCCTACAATGAGCAGTTCTTC.

CDR3 coding DNA: TGTGCCAGCACGCCCGTGGGGGGCAGCTCCTACAATGAGCAGTTCTTC. Translated: CASTPVGGSSYNEQFF. This chain connects TRBV12-3 or TRBV12-4 to TRBJ2-1; TRBD1 or TRBD2 may be the D gene (6 bases each). Trimming left V 7 bases short and J 0 bases short, with 16 bases between. This CDR3 comprises 16 residues.

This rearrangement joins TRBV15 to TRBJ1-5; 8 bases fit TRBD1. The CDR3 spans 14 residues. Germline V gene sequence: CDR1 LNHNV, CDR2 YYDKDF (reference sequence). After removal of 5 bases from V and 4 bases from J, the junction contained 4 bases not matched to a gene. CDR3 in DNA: TGTGCCACCAGCCTCGACAGGGGTAATCAGCCCCAGCATTTT. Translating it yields CATSLDRGNQPQHF.

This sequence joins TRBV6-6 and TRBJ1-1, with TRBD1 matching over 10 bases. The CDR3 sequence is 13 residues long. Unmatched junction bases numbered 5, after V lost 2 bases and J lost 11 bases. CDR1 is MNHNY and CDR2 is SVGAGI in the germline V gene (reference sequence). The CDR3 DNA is TGTGCCAGCAGTTACGACAGGGGGCTAGGGGCTTTCTTT. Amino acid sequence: CASSYDRGLGAFF.

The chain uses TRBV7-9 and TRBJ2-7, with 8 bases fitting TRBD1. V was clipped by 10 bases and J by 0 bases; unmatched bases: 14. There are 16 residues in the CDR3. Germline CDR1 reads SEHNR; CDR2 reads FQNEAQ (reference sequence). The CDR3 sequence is CANLGSRDRSSYEQYF. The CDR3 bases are TGTGCCAACCTAGGATCCCGGGACAGGAGCTCCTACGAGCAGTACTTC.

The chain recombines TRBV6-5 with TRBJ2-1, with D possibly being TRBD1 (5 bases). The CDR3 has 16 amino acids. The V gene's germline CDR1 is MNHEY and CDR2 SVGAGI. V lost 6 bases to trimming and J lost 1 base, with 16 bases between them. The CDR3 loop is CASSLQVPGSYNEQFF. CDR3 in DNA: TGTGCCAGCAGCCTACAGGTCCCTGGGTCCTACAATGAGCAGTTCTTC.

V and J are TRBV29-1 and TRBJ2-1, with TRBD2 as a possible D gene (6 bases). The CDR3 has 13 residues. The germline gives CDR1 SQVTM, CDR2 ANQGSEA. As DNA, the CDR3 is TGCAGAGTTACCGGGACTGACAACAATGAGCAGTTCTTC. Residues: CRVTGTDNNEQFF.

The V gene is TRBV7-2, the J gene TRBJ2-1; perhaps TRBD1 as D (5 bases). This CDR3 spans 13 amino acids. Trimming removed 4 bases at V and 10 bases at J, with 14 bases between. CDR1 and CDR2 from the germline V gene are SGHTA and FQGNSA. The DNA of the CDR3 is TGTGCCAGCAGCTCAACAGGATTCGGCGAGCAGTTCTTC. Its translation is CASSSTGFGEQFF. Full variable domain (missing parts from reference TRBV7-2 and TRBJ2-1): GAGVSQSPSNKVTEKGKDVELRCDPISGHTALYWYRQSLGQGLEFLIYFQGNSAPDKSGLPSDRFSAERTGGSVSTLTIQRTQQEDSAVYLCASSSTGFGEQFFGPGTRLTVL.

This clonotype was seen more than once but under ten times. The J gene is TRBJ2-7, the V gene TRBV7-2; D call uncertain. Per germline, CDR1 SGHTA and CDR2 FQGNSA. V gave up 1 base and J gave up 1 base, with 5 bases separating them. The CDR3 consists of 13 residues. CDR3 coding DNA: TGTGCCAGCAGCTTAGGGAAATCCTACGAGCAGTACTTC. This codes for CASSLGKSYEQYF.

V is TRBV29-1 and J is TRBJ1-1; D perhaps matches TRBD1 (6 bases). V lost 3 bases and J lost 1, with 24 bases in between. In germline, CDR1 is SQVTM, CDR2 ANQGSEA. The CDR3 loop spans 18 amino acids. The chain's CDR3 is CSVEGAVRRNPGNTEAFF. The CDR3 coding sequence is TGCAGCGTTGAGGGGGCTGTGAGGAGAAATCCTGGGAACACTGAAGCTTTCTTT.

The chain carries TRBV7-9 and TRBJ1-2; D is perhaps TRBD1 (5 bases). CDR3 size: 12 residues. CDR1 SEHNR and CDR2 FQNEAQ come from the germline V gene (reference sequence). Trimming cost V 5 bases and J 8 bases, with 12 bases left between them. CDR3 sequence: CASSREGRGYTF. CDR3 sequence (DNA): TGTGCCAGCAGCCGAGAGGGGAGGGGCTACACCTTC.

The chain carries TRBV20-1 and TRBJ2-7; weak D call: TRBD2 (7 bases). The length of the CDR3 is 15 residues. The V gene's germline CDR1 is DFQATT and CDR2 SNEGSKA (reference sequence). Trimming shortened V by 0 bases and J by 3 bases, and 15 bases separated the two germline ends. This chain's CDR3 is CSARDPWGGGYEQYF. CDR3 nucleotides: TGCAGTGCTAGAGACCCGTGGGGGGGCGGCTACGAGCAGTACTTC.

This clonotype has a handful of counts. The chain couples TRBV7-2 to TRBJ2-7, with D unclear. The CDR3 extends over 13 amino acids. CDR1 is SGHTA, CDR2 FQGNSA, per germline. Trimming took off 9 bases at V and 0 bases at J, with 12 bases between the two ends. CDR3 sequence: CARGRTSSYEQYF. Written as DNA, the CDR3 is TGTGCCAGGGGCAGGACGAGCTCCTACGAGCAGTACTTC.

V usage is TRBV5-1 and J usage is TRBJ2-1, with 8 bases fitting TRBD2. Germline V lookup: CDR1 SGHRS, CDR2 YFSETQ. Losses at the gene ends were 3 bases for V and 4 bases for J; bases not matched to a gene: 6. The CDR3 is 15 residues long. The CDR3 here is CASSSTLAGYNEQFF. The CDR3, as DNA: TGCGCCAGCAGCTCGACCTTAGCGGGGTACAATGAGCAGTTCTTC. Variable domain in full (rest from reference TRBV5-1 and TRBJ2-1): KAGVTQTPRYLIKTRGQQVTLSCSPISGHRSVSWYQQTPGQGLQFLFEYFSETQRNKGNFPGRFSGRQFSNSRSEMNVSTLELGDSALYLCASSSTLAGYNEQFFGPGTRLTVL.

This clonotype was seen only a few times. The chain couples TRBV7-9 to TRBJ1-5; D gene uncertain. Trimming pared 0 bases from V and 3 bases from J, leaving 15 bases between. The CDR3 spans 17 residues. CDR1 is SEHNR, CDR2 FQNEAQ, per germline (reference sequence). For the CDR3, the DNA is TGTGCCAGCAGCTTAGCAGGGAATCCTTTTGACAATCAGCCCCAGCATTTT. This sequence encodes CASSLAGNPFDNQPQHF. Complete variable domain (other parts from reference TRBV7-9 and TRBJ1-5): DTGVSQNPRHKITKRGQNVTFRCDPISEHNRLYWYRQTLGQGPEFLTYFQNEAQLEKSRLLSDRFSAERPKGSFSTLEIQRTEQGDSAMYLCASSLAGNPFDNQPQHFGDGTRLSIL.

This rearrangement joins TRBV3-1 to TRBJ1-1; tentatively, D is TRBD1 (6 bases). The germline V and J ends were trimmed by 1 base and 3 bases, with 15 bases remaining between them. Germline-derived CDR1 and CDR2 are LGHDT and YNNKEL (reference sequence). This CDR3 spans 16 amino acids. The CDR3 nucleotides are TGTGCCAGCAGCCAAGGGTTTCGGGGGCTTGACACTGAAGCTTTCTTT. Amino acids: CASSQGFRGLDTEAFF.

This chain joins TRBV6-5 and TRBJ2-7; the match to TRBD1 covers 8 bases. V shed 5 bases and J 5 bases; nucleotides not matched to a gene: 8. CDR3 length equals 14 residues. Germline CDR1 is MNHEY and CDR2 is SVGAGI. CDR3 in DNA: TGTGCCAGCAGTCAGACAGGGGTGCAGAACGAGCAGTACTTC. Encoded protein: CASSQTGVQNEQYF.

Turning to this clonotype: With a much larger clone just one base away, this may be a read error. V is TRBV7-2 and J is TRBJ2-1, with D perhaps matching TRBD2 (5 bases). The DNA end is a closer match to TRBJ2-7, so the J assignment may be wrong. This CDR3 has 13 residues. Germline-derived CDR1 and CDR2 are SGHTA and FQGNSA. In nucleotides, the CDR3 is TGTGCCAGCAGCCTCTTGAGGGCTGACGAGCAGTACTTC. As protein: CASSLLRADEQYF.

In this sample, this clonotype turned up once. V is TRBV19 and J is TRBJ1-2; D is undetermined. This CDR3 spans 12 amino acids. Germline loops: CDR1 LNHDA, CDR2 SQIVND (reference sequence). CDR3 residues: CATYGPGYGYTF. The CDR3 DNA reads TGTGCAACCTATGGACCTGGATATGGCTACACCTTC.